This TCR beta chain was captured by sequencing in a study of neoadjuvant nivolumab and ipilimumab in lung cancer. Study-wide results and caveats: From pretherapy to surgery, tumor richness and clonality rose with dual therapy. TCR receptors were sequenced in few samples. Resected-tumor TCR richness correlated positively with pretherapy blood richness.

TCRdb's table, derived via immunoSEQ multiplex PCR, lists solely in-frame clones and lacks some. Altogether around 10,000 clones are present, 81% being singletons, with the ten largest covering approximately 3.4%. The germline CDR1 and CDR2 sequences are SGDLS and YYNGEE. The CDR3 is made up of 17 amino acids. V dropped 0 bases and J dropped 5 bases, with 20 bases sitting between them. As concerns this clone: What it recognizes is unknown.

The TCR originated in an adult with non-small cell lung cancer. This sequence joins TRBV9 and TRBJ2-5, with D tentatively TRBD1 or TRBD2 (6 bases each). The sample was peripheral blood, taken before neoadjuvant nivolumab, alone or with ipilimumab. The CDR3 nucleotides read TGTGCCAGCAGCGTAGAGGGGGGACTCAGGGGCGAGGAGACCCAGTACTTC. Residues: CASSVEGGLRGEETQYF.